The present T cell receptor beta chain was sequenced within a study of Ad26.COV2.S vaccination and SARS-CoV-2 variants. At the level of the study: Enrollment placed the donor in the COV1001 Ad26.COV2.S trial arm.

Only in-frame clones appear in the TCRdb table, and some are missing; sequencing was by immunoSEQ multiplex PCR. The sample includes about 390,000 clones, about 88% of them seen just once. Comment on this clone: The antigen is not known.

Described treatment: some 20 received Ad26.COV2.S at low or high dose, single or two shots; roughly five received placebo; per-sample allocation not given. Sample collection was performed on day 63 after the first vaccine or placebo injection. Participants' vaccine, an Ad26 vector, delivered Wuhan-strain SARS-CoV-2 spike. Whole-study findings and limits: Reports say spike-specific CD8+ and CD4+ T cell responses covered substantial breadth after vaccination. Using TCR breadth and depth analyses may have led to underestimated total T cell responses.

There are 15 residues in the CDR3. V lost 4 bases and J 5 bases, leaving 18 bases between the germline ends. The V gene's germline CDR1 is SGDLS and CDR2 YYNGEE. Here the sequenced sample was peripheral blood, taken in a trial of Ad26.COV2.S vaccine versus placebo. The rearrangement joins TRBV9 to TRBJ1-1; a possible D gene is TRBD1 (6 bases). The sequence came from a person aged 18-65 years who received the Ad26.COV2.S COVID-19 vaccine or a placebo. This chain's CDR3 is CASSPRGGGTTEAFF. The CDR3 DNA follows: TGTGCCAGCAGCCCAAGAGGGGGGGGAACGACTGAAGCTTTCTTT.